Below, one T cell receptor beta chain is given with its context. Its target is unknown. RNA transcripts served as template for amplifying TCR beta CDR3 sequences. Amplification began with first-round RT-PCR using HTBI primers, then second-round multiplex PCR was performed. TCRdb called the multiplex PCR reads again in MiXCR, with one record for every CDR3 protein. Counted here are hundreds of thousands of distinct CDR3 sequences, about two fifths occurring once; the ten biggest clones make up over 2.5%. The sample is drawn from a study of Graves' ophthalmopathy and Graves' hyperthyroidism. Germline lookup yields CDR1 SQVTM and CDR2 ANQGSEA. V lost 4 bases, J lost 5 bases, and 9 bases stayed unmatched. The CDR3 has 16 residues. Study findings and constraints: Predictions made by the model for ophthalmopathy progression reached 70.59% sensitivity and around 73% specificity.

PBMCs were obtained from roughly 9.5 ml of fresh peripheral blood. Sample: peripheral blood. The gene calls are TRBV29-1 and TRBJ2-5, with 14 positions matching TRBD2. The source is an adult man with Graves' ophthalmopathy. CDR3 protein: CSVARTSGGSWETQYF. The CDR3 coding sequence is TGCAGCGTTGCTCGGACTAGCGGGGGGTCATGGGAGACCCAGTACTTC. Supplemented by reference TRBV29-1 and TRBJ2-5, the full variable domain reads SAVISQKPSRDICQRGTSLTIQCQVDSQVTMMFWYRQQPGQSLTLIATANQGSEATYESGFVIDKFPISRPNLTFSTLTVSNMSPEDSSIYLCSVARTSGGSWETQYFGPGTRLLVL.